These 8 T cell receptor beta chains were all obtained from the same sample, sequenced in a study of T-cell memory formation after mild COVID-19. TCRdb passed the 5' RACE reads through MiXCR, listing each CDR3 protein once. The table lists roughly 160,000 distinct CDR3 sequences, about 9.9% of them singletons, with around 3.8% in the top ten. Sequencing used PBMCs or a T cell subset sorted from them (not recorded which). The source is a man aged 18-30 years who had mild COVID-19 (a few samples of this study predate the infection). Cell type and time point are not known.

This chain uses TRBV10-3 with TRBJ1-1; D might be TRBD1 (5 bases). V lost 11 bases and J lost 2, with 15 bases in between. CDR3 length: 13 residues. The germline gives CDR1 ENHRY, CDR2 SYGVKD. CDR3 in amino acids: CALRGDLNTEAFF. The CDR3 DNA is TGTGCCCTACGGGGGGACCTTAACACTGAAGCTTTCTTT.

This rearrangement joins TRBV5-1 to TRBJ1-3, with D maybe TRBD1 (5 bases). CDR3 length: 15 amino acids. Germline CDR1 SGHRS, CDR2 YFSETQ. V was trimmed by 0 bases and J by 10 bases, leaving 17 bases between them. CDR3 in amino acids: CASSLETDPRATIYF. In DNA form, the CDR3 reads TGCGCCAGCAGCTTGGAGACAGACCCCCGTGCAACCATATATTTT.

This clonotype was counted at least ten times. V usage is TRBV12-3 or TRBV12-4 and J usage is TRBJ1-4, with 8 bases lining up with TRBD1. This CDR3 contains 15 residues. The V gene end was trimmed by 5 bases and the J gene end by 4 bases; junction bases not matched to a gene: 6. In nucleotides, the CDR3 is TGTGCCAGCAGTACAGCAGGGGGCTATAATGAAAAACTGTTTTTT. Amino acid sequence: CASSTAGGYNEKLFF.

This clonotype was detected only a few times. The rearrangement joins TRBV7-2 to TRBJ2-3, with unresolved D. Per the germline V gene, CDR1 is SGHTA and CDR2 is FQGNSA. The CDR3 is 15 residues long. The V and J ends lost 6 bases and 1 base respectively, with 14 bases between them. The CDR3 DNA reads as TGTGCCAGCAGAGAAACCCTAGTTGGCACAGATACGCAGTATTTT. It yields the protein CASRETLVGTDTQYF.

A few counts support this clonotype. This chain connects TRBV5-1 to TRBJ2-7, with TRBD1 matching over 7 bases. V was pared by 1 base and J by 4 bases, with 2 bases of the junction left unmatched. Germline CDR1 and CDR2: SGHRS and YFSETQ. The CDR3 has 13 amino acids. DNA for the CDR3: TGCGCCAGCAGCTTGATCAGGGGGTACGAGCAGTACTTC. Its protein is CASSLIRGYEQYF.

The chain links TRBV7-2 to TRBJ2-1; 8 bases fit TRBD1. CDR3 length equals 14 residues. The germline V gene has CDR1 SGHTA and CDR2 FQGNSA. The junction had 2 bases not matched to a gene; V was cut back by 6 bases and J by 1 base. The CDR3 is CASSWTGSYNEQFF. For the CDR3, the DNA is TGTGCCAGCAGTTGGACAGGGTCCTACAATGAGCAGTTCTTC.

The DNA for the CDR3 is TGTGCCAGCTCACGGGACCCTACAGCCAAAAACATTCAGTACTTC. This encodes CASSRDPTAKNIQYF. The rearrangement links TRBV18 to TRBJ2-4, with D perhaps matching TRBD1 or TRBD2 (5 bases each). This CDR3 comprises 15 residues. The V end lost 4 bases, the J end lost 0 bases, and 10 bases lay between the germline ends. From germline, CDR1 is KGHSH and CDR2 LQKENI.

The gene calls are TRBV7-2 and TRBJ2-5, with D possibly TRBD2 on 6 matching bases. Germline values: CDR1 SGHTA, CDR2 FQGNSA. V was clipped by 6 bases and J by 2 bases, with 13 bases between them. The CDR3 totals 14 residues. The CDR3 region is CASRTGTVQETQYF. As DNA, the CDR3 is TGTGCCAGCAGGACCGGGACTGTACAAGAGACCCAGTACTTC. Using reference TRBV7-2 and TRBJ2-5 for the parts outside the CDR3, the full variable domain is GAGVSQSPSNKVTEKGKDVELRCDPISGHTALYWYRQSLGQGLEFLIYFQGNSAPDKSGLPSDRFSAERTGGSVSTLTIQRTQQEDSAVYLCASRTGTVQETQYFGPGTRLLVL.